This T cell receptor (beta chain) was sequenced for a study of cytotoxic CD8 clonotypes in ibrutinib-treated CLL. From germline, CDR1 is SGHTA and CDR2 FQGNSA. The V end was cut by 0 bases, the J end by 3 bases, with 6 bases between. This CDR3 is 13 amino acids long. Researchers set a sequencing depth target of 1 in 200,000 to 1 in 1 million T cells. The assay was immunoSEQ multiplex PCR, and TCRdb's table has in-frame clones only and misses some. This sample carries over 150,000 clones, 81% of them seen once, and the ten largest clones take approximately 2%. A remark on this clone: What it binds is unknown.

Whole-study findings and limits: Baseline clonality exceeded age-matched healthy donors and tracked circulating CD8+ T-cell counts.

The chain joins TRBV7-2 to TRBJ2-7, with no clear D. The clonotype comes from a human donor with chronic lymphocytic leukemia. The sequenced sample was PBMCs, obtained after 12 months of ibrutinib treatment. In DNA form, the CDR3 reads TGTGCCAGCAGCTTAGCCGGCATCTACGAGCAGTACTTC. It yields the protein CASSLAGIYEQYF.